This T cell receptor (beta chain) was identified in a study of cytomegalovirus exposure and HLA in healthy donors. With 4 bases clipped from V and 4 bases from J, the junction kept 11 bases outside the gene matches. CDR1 LGHNA and CDR2 YSLEER come from the germline V gene. This CDR3 has 16 residues. PCR amplification relied on 60 Vbeta primers (plus 13 Jbeta primers). In the original analysis: Later analysis identified tens of millions of unique TCR beta chains, approximately 10 million shared. Method: immunoSEQ multiplex PCR; TCRdb's copy keeps in-frame clones and lacks some. V, J and clone size are those of that table, while D and trimming were read from the DNA. The sample has 110,000 or so clones, about 76% seen once.

The rearrangement uses TRBV4-3 and TRBJ1-1; 8 bases align to TRBD1. Material: PBMCs. This clonotype was obtained from a man aged 40-55 years in good health and CMV-seronegative. CDR3 region: CASSRELTGVGTEAFF. DNA for the CDR3: TGCGCCAGCAGCCGCGAACTGACAGGGGTCGGCACTGAAGCTTTCTTT.